This TCR beta chain is from a study of shared clonotypes between healthy human individuals. Study-wide findings and caveats: Around 5.4% of naive CD4 clonotypes were common to a handful of donors.

From CD4+ cells came CD45RA+ naive and CD45RA-negative memory subsets. To note about this clone: Its cognate antigen is unknown.

Researchers ran the assay at a deep level. As handled by the study authors: ImmunoSEQ output held junction-only sequences without quality scores, so filtering differed. Using immunoSEQ multiplex PCR, the repertoire was profiled, and TCRdb retains in-frame clones only, with some absent. For V, J and clone size, that table is used; D and trimming come from the DNA. The sample yields under 2.5 million clones, 92% seen once. Unmatched junction bases numbered 8, after V lost 5 bases and J lost 7 bases. The CDR3 is made up of 15 amino acids. Germline CDR1 MDHEN, CDR2 SYDVKM. Input material: naive CD4+ T cells from PBMCs. The sample's subset: CD45RA+ positively selected. J is TRBJ2-1 and V is TRBV28, with TRBD1 matching 10 bases. This clonotype was sampled from a man between 18 and 35 years old in good health. Some clones in this sample may be carry-over from other donors' samples. CDR3 bases: TGTGCCAGCAGTGATGACAGGGGGCGGGGGAATGAGCAGTTCTTC. It codes for CASSDDRGRGNEQFF.